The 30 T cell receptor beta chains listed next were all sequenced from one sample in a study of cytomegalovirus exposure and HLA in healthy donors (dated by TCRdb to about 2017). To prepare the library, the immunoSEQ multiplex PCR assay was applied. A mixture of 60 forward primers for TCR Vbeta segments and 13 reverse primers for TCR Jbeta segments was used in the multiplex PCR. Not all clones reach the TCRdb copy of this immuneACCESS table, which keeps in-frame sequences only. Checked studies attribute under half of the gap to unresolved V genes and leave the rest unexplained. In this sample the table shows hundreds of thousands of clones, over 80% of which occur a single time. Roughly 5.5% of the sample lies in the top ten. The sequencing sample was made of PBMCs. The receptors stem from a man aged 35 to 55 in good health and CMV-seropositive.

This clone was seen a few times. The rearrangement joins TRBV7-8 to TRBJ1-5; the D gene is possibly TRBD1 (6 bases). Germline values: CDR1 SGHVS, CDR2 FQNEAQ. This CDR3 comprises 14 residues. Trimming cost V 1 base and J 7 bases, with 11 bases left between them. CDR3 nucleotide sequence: TGTGCCAGCAGCTTAGACAGGGTAGGACAGCCCCAGCATTTT. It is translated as CASSLDRVGQPQHF.

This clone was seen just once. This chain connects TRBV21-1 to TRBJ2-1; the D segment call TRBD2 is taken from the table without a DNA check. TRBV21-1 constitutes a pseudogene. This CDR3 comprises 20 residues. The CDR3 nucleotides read TGTGCCAGCAGCAAAATCCGGCTGTTGGCTAGCGGGAGGTCCTACAATGAGCAGTTCTTC. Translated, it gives CASSKIRLLASGRSYNEQFF.

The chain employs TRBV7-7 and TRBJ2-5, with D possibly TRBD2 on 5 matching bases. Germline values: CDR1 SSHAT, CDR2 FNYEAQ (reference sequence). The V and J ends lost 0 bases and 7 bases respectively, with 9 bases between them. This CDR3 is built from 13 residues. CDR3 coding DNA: TGTGCCAGCAGCTTAGCGATGGGAGCGACCCAGTACTTC. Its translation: CASSLAMGATQYF.

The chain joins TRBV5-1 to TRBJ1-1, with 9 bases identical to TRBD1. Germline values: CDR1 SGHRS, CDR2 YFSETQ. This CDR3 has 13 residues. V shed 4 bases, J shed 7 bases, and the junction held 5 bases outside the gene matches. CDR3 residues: CASSIQGAYEAFF. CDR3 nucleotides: TGCGCCAGCAGCATACAGGGGGCTTATGAAGCTTTCTTT.

The DNA of the CDR3 is TGTGCCAGCAGCCGGGACAGGGGGCACTACAATGAGCAGTTCTTC. Protein: CASSRDRGHYNEQFF. V and J are TRBV2 and TRBJ2-1; 12 bases are a match to TRBD1. The CDR3 sequence is 15 residues long. The J segment lost 3 bases and the V segment lost 6 bases, leaving 3 bases of the junction unmatched. CDR1 and CDR2 from the germline V gene are SNHLY and FYNNEI.

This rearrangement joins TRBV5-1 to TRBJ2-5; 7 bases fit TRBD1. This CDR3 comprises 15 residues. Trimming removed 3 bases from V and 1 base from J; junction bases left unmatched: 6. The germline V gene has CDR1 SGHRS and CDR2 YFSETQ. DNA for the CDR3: TGCGCCAGCAGCTCCCCGACAGGGTTCCAAGAGACCCAGTACTTC. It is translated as CASSSPTGFQETQYF.

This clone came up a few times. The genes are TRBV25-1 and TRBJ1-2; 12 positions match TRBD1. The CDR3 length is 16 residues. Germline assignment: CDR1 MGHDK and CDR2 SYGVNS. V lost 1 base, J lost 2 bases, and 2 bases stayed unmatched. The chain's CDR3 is CASSESGQGANYGYTF. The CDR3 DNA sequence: TGTGCCAGCAGTGAATCGGGACAGGGGGCCAACTATGGCTACACCTTC.

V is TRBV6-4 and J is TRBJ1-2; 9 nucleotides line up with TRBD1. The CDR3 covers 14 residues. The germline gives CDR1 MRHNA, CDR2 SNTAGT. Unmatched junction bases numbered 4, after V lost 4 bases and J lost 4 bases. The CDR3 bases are TGTGCCAGCAGTGCAGGACAGGGGTCCTATGGCTACACCTTC. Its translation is CASSAGQGSYGYTF.

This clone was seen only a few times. The CDR3 spells CASSDEAARGNTIYF. The CDR3 bases are TGTGCCAGCAGTGACGAGGCCGCGCGAGGAAACACCATATATTTT. The chain couples TRBV2 to TRBJ1-3; D unresolved. This CDR3 contains 15 residues. Trimming shortened V by 3 bases and J by 4 bases, and 13 bases separated the two germline ends. Germline CDR1 and CDR2: SNHLY and FYNNEI.

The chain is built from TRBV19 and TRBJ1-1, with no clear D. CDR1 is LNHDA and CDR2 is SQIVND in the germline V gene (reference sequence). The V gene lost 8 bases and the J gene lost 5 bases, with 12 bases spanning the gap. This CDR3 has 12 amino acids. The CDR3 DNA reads TGTGCCAGTTATAACGGAGGGACTGAAGCTTTCTTT. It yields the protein CASYNGGTEAFF.

In DNA, the CDR3 is TGTGCCAGTAAGAGGGGCGGGACAGAGTCCTACGAGCAGTACTTC. Translated, it gives CASKRGGTESYEQYF. The chain is built from TRBV19 and TRBJ2-7, with D possibly TRBD1 on 7 matching bases. The length of the CDR3 is 15 residues. Trimming took off 7 bases at V and 1 base at J, with 17 bases between the two ends. CDR1 is LNHDA, CDR2 SQIVND, per germline (reference sequence).

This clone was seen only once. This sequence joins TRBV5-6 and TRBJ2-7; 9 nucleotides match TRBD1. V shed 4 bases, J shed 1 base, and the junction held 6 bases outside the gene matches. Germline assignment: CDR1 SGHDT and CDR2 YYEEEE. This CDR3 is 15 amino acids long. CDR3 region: CASSRPGQGSYEQYV. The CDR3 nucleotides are TGTGCCAGCAGCCGACCGGGACAGGGTTCCTACGAGCAGTACGTC.

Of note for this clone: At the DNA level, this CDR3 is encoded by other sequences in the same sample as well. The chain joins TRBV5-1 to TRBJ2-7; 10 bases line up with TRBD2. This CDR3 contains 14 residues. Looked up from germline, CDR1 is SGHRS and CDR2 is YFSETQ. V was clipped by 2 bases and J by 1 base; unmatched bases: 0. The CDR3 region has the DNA TGCGCCAGCAGCTTAGCGGGAGGGTCCTACGAGCAGTACTTC. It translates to CASSLAGGSYEQYF.

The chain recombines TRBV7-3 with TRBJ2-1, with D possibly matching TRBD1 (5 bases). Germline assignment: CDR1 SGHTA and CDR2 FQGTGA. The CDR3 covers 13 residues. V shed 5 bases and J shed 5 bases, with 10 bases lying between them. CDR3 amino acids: CASSKGADNEQFF. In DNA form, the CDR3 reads TGTGCCAGCAGCAAAGGGGCGGACAATGAGCAGTTCTTC.

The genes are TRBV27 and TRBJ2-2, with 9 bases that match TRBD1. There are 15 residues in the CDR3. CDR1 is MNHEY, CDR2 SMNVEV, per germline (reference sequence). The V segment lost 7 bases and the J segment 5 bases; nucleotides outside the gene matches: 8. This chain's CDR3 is CASTLGQGTTGELFF. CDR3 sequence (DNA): TGTGCCAGCACGCTGGGACAGGGAACAACCGGGGAGCTGTTTTTT.

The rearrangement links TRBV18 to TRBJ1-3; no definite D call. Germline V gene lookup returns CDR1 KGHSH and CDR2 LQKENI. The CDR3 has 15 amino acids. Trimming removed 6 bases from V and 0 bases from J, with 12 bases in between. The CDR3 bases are TGTGCCAGCTCCTCTCGAGGGTTCTCTGGAAACACCATATATTTT. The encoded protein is CASSSRGFSGNTIYF.

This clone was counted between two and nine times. The CDR3 DNA sequence: TGTGCCAGCAGTTCCCTACCGGGACAGGGACACAATGAGCAGTTCTTC. The encoded protein is CASSSLPGQGHNEQFF. The J gene is TRBJ2-1, the V gene TRBV6-5; 9 bases are a match to TRBD1. CDR1 and CDR2 (germline): MNHEY, SVGAGI. This CDR3 region has 16 residues. V was pared by 4 bases and J by 5 bases, with 9 bases of the junction left unmatched.

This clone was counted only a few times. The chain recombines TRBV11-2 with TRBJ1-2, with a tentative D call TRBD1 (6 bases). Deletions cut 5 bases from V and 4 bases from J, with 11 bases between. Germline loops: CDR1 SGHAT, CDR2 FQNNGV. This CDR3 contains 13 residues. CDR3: CASSRTASYGYTF. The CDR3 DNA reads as TGTGCCAGCAGCCGGACAGCGAGCTATGGCTACACCTTC.

This CDR3 is CAWSTGQGRNSPLHF. In DNA, the CDR3 is TGTGCCTGGAGTACGGGACAGGGCCGTAATTCACCCCTCCACTTT. J is TRBJ1-6 and V is TRBV30, with 9 bases lining up with TRBD1. CDR1 is GTSNPN and CDR2 is SVGIG in the germline V gene (reference sequence). V was clipped by 2 bases and J by 6 bases; unmatched bases: 5. There are 15 residues in the CDR3.

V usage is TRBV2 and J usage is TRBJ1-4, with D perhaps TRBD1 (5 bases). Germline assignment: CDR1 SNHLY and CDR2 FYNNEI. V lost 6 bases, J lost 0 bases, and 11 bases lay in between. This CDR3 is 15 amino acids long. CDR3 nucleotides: TGTGCCAGCAGCCCTCGGGGGTCAACTAATGAAAAACTGTTTTTT. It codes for CASSPRGSTNEKLFF.

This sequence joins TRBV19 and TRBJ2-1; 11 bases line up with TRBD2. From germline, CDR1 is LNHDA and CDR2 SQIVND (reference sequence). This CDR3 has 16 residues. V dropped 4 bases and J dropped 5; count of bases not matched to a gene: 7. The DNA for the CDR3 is TGTGCCAGTAGTAACATACTAGCGGGAGAGCACAATGAGCAGTTCTTC. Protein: CASSNILAGEHNEQFF.

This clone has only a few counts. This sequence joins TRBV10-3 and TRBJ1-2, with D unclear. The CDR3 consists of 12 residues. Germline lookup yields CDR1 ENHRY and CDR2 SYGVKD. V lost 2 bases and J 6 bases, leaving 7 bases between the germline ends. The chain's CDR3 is CAISEIGDGYTF. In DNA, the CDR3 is TGTGCCATCAGTGAGATCGGGGATGGCTACACCTTC.

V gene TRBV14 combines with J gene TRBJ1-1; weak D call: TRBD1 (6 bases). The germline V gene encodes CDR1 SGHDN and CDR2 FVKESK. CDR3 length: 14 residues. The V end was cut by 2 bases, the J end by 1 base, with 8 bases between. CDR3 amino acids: CASSQPGANTEAFF. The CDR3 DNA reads TGTGCCAGCAGCCAACCAGGGGCGAACACTGAAGCTTTCTTT.

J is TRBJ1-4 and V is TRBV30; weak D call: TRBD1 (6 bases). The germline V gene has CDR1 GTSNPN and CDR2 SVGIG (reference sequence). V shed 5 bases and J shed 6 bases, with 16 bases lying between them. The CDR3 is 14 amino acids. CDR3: CAWGRSGADEKLFF. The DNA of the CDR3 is TGTGCCTGGGGGCGGTCAGGGGCGGATGAAAAACTGTTTTTT.

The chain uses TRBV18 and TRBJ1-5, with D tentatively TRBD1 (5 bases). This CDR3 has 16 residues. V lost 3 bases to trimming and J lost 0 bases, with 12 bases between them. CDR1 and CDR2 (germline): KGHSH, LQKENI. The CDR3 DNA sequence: TGTGCCAGCTCACCTCTTGCGGACATTAGCAATCAGCCCCAGCATTTT. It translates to CASSPLADISNQPQHF.

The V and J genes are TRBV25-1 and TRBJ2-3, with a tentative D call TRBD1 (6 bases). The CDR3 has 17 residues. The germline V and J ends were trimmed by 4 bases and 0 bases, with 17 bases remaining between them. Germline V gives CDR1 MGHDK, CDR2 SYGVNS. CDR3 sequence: CASSGDTGSSSTDTQYF. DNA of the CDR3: TGTGCCAGCAGTGGGGACACCGGTTCGTCTAGCACAGATACGCAGTATTTT.

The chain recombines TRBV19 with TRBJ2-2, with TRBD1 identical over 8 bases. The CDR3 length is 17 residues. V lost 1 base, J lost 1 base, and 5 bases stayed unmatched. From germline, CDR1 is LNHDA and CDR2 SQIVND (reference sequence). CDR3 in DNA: TGTGCCAGTAGTATAGGCTCAGGGACAGGGAACACCGGGGAGCTGTTTTTT. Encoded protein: CASSIGSGTGNTGELFF.

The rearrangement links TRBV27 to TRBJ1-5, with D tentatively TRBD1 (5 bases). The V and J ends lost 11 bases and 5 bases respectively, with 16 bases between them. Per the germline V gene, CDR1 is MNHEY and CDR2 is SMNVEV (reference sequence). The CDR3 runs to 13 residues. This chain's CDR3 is CAAGWQVDQPQHF. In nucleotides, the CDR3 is TGTGCCGCAGGGTGGCAGGTTGATCAGCCCCAGCATTTT.

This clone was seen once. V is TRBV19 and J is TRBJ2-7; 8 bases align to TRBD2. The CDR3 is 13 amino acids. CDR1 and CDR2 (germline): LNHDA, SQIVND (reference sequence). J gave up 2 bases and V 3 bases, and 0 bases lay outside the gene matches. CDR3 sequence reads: CASSIGRAYEQYF. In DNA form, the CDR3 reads TGTGCCAGTAGTATCGGGAGGGCCTACGAGCAGTACTTC.

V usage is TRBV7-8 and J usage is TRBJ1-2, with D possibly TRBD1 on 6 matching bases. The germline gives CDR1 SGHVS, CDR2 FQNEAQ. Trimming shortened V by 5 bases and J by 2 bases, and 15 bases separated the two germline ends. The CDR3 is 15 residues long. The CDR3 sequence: CASSAGQLLNYGYTF. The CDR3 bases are TGTGCCAGCAGCGCTGGACAGTTACTGAACTATGGCTACACCTTC.